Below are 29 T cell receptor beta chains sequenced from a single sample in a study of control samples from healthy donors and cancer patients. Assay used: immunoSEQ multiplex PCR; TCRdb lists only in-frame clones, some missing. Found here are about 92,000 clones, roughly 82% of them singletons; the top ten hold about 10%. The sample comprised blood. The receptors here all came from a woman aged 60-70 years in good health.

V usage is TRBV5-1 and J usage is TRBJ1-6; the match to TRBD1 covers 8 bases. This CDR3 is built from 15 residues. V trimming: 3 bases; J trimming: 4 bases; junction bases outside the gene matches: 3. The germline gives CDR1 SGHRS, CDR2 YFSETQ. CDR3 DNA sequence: TGCGCCAGCAGCTCACAGGGGGTGTATAATTCACCCCTCCACTTT. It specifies CASSSQGVYNSPLHF.

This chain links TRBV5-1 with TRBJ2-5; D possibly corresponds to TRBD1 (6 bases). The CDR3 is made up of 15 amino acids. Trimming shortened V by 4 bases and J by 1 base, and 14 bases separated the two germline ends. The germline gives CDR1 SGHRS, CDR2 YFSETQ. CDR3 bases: TGCGCCAGCAGCCGCGAGGACAGCAGCCAAGAGACCCAGTACTTC. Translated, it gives CASSREDSSQETQYF.

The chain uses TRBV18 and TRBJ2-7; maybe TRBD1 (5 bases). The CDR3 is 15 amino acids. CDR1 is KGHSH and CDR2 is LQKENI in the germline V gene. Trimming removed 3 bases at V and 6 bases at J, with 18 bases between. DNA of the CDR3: TGTGCCAGCTCACCTCACGCCTCCAGGGATTCCGAGCAGTACTTC. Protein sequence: CASSPHASRDSEQYF.

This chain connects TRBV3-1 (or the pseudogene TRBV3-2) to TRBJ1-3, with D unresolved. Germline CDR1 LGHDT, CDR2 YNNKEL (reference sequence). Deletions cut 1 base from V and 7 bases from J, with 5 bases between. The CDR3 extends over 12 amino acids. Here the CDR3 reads CASSQGGNTIYF. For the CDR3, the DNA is TGTGCCAGCAGCCAAGGAGGGAACACCATATATTTT.

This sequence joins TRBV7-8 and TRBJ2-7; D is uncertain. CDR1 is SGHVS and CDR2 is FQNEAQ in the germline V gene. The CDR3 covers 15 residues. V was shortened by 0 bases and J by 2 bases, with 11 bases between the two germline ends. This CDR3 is CASSLALDGPYEQYF. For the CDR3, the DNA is TGTGCCAGCAGCTTAGCTCTGGACGGACCCTACGAGCAGTACTTC.

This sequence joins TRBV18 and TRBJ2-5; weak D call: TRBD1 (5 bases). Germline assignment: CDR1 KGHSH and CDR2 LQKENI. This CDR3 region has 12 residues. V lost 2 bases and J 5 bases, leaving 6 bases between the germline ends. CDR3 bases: TGTGCCAGCTCACCAAAGGGGGAGACCCAGTACTTC. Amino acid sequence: CASSPKGETQYF. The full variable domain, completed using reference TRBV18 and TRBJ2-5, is NAGVMQNPRHLVRRRGQEARLRCSPMKGHSHVYWYRQLPEEGLKFMVYLQKENIIDESGMPKERFSAEFPKEGPSILRIQQVVRGDSAAYFCASSPKGETQYFGPGTRLLVL.

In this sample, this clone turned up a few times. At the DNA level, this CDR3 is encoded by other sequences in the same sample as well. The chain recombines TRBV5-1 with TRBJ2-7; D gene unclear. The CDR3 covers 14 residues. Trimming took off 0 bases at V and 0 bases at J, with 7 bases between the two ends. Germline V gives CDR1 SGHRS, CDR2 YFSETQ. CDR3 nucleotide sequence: TGCGCCAGCAGCTTGGATCCAGACTCCTACGAGCAGTACTTC. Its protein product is CASSLDPDSYEQYF.

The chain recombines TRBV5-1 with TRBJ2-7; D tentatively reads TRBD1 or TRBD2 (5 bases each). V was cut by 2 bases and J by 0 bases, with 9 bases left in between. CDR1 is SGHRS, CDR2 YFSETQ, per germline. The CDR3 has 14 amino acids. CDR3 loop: CASSLGTDSYEQYF. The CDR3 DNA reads TGCGCCAGCAGCTTAGGGACGGACTCCTACGAGCAGTACTTC.

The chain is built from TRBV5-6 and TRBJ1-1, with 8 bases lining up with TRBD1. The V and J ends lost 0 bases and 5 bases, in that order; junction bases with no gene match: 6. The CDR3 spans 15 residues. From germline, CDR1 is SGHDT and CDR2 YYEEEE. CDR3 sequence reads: CASSLVTGELTEAFF. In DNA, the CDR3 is TGTGCCAGCAGCTTGGTGACAGGGGAGCTTACTGAAGCTTTCTTT.

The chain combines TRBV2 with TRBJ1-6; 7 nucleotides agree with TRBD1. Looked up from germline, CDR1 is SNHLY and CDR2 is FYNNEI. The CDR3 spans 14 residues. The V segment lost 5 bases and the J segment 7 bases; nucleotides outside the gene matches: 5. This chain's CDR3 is CASSKDRLNSPLHF. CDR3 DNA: TGTGCCAGCAGTAAGGACAGGCTAAATTCACCCCTCCACTTT.

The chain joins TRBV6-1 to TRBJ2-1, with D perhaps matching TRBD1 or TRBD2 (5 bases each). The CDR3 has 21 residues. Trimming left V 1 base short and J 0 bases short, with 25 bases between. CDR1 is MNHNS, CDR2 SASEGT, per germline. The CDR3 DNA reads TGTGCCAGCAGTGAAGGGGGGTGGTTGGGGTCCGGGTCGAGCTCCTACAATGAGCAGTTCTTC. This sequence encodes CASSEGGWLGSGSSSYNEQFF.

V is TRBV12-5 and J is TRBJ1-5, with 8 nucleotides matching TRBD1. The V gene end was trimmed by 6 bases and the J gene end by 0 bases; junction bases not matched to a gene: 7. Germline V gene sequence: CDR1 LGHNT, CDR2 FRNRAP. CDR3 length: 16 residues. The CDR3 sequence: CASGAPGQDSNQPQHF. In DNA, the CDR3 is TGTGCTAGTGGCGCTCCGGGACAGGATAGCAATCAGCCCCAGCATTTT. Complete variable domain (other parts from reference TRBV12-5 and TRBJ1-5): DARVTQTPRHKVTEMGQEVTMRCQPILGHNTVFWYRQTMMQGLELLAYFRNRAPLDDSGMPKDRFSAEMPDATLATLKIQPSEPRDSAVYFCASGAPGQDSNQPQHFGDGTRLSIL.

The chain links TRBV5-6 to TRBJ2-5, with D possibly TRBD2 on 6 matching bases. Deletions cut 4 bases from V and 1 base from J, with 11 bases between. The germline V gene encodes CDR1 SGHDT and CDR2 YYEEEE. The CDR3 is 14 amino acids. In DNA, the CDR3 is TGTGCCAGCAGCCGCCGGGGAGGCCAAGAGACCCAGTACTTC. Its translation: CASSRRGGQETQYF.

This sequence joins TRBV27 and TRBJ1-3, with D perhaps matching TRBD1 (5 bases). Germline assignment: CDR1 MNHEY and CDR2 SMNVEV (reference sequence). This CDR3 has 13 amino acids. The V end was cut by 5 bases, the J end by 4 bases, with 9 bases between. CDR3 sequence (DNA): TGTGCCAGCAGTATCGACAGAGGAAACACCATATATTTT. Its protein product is CASSIDRGNTIYF.

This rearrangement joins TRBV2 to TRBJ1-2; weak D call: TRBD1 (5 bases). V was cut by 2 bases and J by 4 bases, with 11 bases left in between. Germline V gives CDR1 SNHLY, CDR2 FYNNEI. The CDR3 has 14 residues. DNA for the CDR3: TGTGCCAGCAGTGAAAGGGGAGAAGGCTATGGCTACACCTTC. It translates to CASSERGEGYGYTF.

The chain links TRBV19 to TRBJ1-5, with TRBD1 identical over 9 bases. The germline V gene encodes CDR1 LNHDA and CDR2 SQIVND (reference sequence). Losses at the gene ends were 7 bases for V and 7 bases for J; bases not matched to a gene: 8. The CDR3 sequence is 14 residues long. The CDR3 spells CASKQRTGEQPQHF. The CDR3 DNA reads TGTGCCAGTAAACAACGGACAGGGGAACAGCCCCAGCATTTT.

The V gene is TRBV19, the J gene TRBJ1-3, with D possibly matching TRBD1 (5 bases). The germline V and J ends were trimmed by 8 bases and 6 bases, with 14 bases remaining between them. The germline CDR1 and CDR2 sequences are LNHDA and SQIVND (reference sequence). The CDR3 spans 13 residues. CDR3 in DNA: TGTGCCAGTGGGACCAAAGCCCAAAACACCATATATTTT. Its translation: CASGTKAQNTIYF. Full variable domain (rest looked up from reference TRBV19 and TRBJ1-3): DGGITQSPKYLFRKEGQNVTLSCEQNLNHDAMYWYRQDPGQGLRLIYYSQIVNDFQKGDIAEGYSVSREKKESFPLTVTSAQKNPTAFYLCASGTKAQNTIYFGEGSWLTVV.

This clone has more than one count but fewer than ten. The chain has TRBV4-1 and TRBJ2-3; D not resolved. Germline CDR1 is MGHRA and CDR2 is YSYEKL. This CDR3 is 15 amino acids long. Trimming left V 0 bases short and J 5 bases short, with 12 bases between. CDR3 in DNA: TGCGCCAGCAGCCAAGATAAGCTGGCTGGAGATACGCAGTATTTT. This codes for CASSQDKLAGDTQYF.

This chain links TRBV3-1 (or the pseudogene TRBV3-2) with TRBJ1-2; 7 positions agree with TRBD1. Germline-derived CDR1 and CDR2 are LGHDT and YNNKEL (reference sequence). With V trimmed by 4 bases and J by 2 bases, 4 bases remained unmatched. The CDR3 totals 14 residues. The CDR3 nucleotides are TGTGCCAGCAGCCTCTGGGACAGAAACTATGGCTACACCTTC. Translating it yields CASSLWDRNYGYTF.

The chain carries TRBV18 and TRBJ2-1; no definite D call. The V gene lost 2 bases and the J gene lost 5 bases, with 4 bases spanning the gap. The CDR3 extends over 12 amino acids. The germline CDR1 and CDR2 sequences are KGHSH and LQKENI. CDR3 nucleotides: TGTGCCAGCTCACCAGTGGACAATGAGCAGTTCTTC. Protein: CASSPVDNEQFF.

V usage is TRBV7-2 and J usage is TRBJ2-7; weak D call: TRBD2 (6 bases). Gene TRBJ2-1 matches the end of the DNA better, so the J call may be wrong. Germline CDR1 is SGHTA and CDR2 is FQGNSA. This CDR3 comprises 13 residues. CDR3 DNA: TGTGCCAGCAGCACGGACTACTACAATGAGCAGTTCTTC. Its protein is CASSTDYYNEQFF.

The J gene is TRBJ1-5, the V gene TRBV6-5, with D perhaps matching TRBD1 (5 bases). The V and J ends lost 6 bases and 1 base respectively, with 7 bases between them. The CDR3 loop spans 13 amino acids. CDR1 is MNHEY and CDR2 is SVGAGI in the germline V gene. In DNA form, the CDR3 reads TGTGCCAGCAGAAGGGACAGCAATCAGCCCCAGCATTTT. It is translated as CASRRDSNQPQHF.

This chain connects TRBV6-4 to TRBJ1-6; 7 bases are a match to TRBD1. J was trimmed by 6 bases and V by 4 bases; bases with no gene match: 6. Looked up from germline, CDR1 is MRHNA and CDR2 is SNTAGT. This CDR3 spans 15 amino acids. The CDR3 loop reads CASSVDRVANSPLHF. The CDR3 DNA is TGTGCCAGCAGTGTCGACAGGGTTGCTAATTCACCCCTCCACTTT.

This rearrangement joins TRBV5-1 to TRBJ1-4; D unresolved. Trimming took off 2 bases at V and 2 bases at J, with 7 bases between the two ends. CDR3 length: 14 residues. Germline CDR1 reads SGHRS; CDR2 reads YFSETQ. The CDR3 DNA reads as TGCGCCAGCAGCTTCGGTTATACTAATGAAAAACTGTTTTTT. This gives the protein CASSFGYTNEKLFF.

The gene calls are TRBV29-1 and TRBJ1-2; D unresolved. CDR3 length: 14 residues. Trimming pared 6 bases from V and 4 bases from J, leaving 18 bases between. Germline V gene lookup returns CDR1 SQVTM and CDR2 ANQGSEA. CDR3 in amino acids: CSVVRSDSIYGYTF. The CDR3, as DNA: TGCAGCGTAGTTAGGTCAGACTCTATCTATGGCTACACCTTC.

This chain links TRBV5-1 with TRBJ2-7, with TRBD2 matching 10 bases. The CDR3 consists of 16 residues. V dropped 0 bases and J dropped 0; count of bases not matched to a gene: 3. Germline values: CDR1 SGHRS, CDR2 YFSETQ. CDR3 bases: TGCGCCAGCAGCTTGGGGGCTAGCGGGAGCTCCTACGAGCAGTACTTC. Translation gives CASSLGASGSSYEQYF. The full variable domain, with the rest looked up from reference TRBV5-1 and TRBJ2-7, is KAGVTQTPRYLIKTRGQQVTLSCSPISGHRSVSWYQQTPGQGLQFLFEYFSETQRNKGNFPGRFSGRQFSNSRSEMNVSTLELGDSALYLCASSLGASGSSYEQYFGPGTRLTVT.

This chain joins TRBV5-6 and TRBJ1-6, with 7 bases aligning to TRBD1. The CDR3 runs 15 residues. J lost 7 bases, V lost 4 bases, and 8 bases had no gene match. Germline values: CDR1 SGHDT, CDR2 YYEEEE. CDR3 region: CASSGTYRGNSPLHF. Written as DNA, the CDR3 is TGTGCCAGCAGCGGAACATACAGGGGCAATTCACCCCTCCACTTT.

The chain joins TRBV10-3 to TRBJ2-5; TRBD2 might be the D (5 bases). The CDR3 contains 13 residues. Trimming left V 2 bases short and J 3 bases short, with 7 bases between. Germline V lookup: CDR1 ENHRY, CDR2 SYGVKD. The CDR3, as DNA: TGTGCCATCAGTGAGGGGAGTGAAGAGACCCAGTACTTC. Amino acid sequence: CAISEGSEETQYF.

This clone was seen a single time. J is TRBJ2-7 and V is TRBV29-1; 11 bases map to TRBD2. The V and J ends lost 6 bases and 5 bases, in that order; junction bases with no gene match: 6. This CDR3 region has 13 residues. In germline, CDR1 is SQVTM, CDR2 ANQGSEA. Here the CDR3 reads CSVLKLAGDEQYF. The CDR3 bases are TGCAGCGTCCTTAAACTAGCGGGAGACGAGCAGTACTTC.